Listed below are T cell receptor beta chains from one sample, sequenced in a study of blood T cell repertoires in COVID-19. Using immunoSEQ multiplex PCR, the repertoire was profiled, and TCRdb retains in-frame clones only, with some absent. The repertoire holds about 55,000 clones, around 83% seen once, with 5.5% to 6% in the top ten. Specimen: peripheral blood. The receptors stem from a human donor in a cohort sampled during active or convalescent COVID-19. The CDR3 runs from the conserved cysteine through the conserved F or W. A D gene is named only where the DNA matches it firmly. Some rows have no size entry. The others give once, few or many, or a class for an expanded clone.

clone_size	d_call	j_call	v_call	cdr3_nt	cdr3_aa
-	TRBD1	TRBJ2-7	TRBV7-2	TGTGCCAGCAGCTTAGAACAGGGGGCTGCCTACGAGCAGTACTTC	CASSLEQGAAYEQYF
-	-	TRBJ1-4	TRBV18	TGTGCCAGCTCACCAGGGGGGTCCCGGGAAAAACTGTTTTTT	CASSPGGSREKLFF
-	TRBD1	TRBJ1-5	TRBV7-3	TGTGCCAGCAGCTCTACCCCCCGGACAGGGGGCAATCAGCCCCAGCATTTT	CASSSTPRTGGNQPQHF
-	TRBD2	TRBJ2-5	TRBV6-6	TGTGCCAGCAGCCCTGGCGGGGGGAGTGAGACCCAGTACTTC	CASSPGGGSETQYF
once	TRBD1	TRBJ1-2	TRBV27	TGTGCCAGCAGTTTATTAGGTGTTGGGACAGGGGGCTATGGCTACACCTTC	CASSLLGVGTGGYGYTF
-	-	TRBJ1-2	TRBV6-2/TRBV6-3	TGTGCCAGCAGTCCAGGGGCGTACTATGGCTACACCTTC	CASSPGAYYGYTF
-	TRBD1	TRBJ1-5	TRBV6-2/TRBV6-3	TGTGCCAGCAGTTACACGGTGGACAGGGATATTACTAGCAATCAGCCCCAGCATTTT	CASSYTVDRDITSNQPQHF
-	-	TRBJ2-3	TRBV20-1	TGCAGTGCTAGTGACATTAGCACAGATACGCAGTATTTT	CSASDISTDTQYF
-	-	TRBJ2-3	TRBV28	TGTGCCAGCAGTTCTACAGTGGATACGCAGTATTTT	CASSSTVDTQYF
-	TRBD2	TRBJ2-2	TRBV10-3	TGTGCCATCAGGCAGACCGGGACTAAGAACACCGGGGAGCTGTTTTTT	CAIRQTGTKNTGELFF
-	TRBD2	TRBJ2-5	TRBV29-1	TGCAGCGTTGAAGGGGGGAGGGGAGAGACCCAGTACTTC	CSVEGGRGETQYF
-	-	TRBJ2-5	TRBV7-2	TGTGCCAGCAGCTTAGGTAGTAGGAGTCAAGAGACCCAGTACTTC	CASSLGSRSQETQYF
-	-	TRBJ2-1	TRBV15	TGTGCCACCAGCAGAGGTAGTGATTGGAATGAGCAGTTCTTC	CATSRGSDWNEQFF
-	TRBD1	TRBJ1-5	TRBV7-9	TGTGCCAGCAGCTTGTCTGGGCAGGGGGCTAGGCAGCCCCAGCATTTT	CASSLSGQGARQPQHF
-	TRBD2	TRBJ2-1	TRBV6-4	TGTGCCAGCACCTTACTAGCGGGGGCATACAATGAGCAGTTCTTC	CASTLLAGAYNEQFF
-	-	TRBJ2-2	TRBV4-3	TGCGCCAGCAGCCAAGCCCTATACCCTGTCGGCGGGGAGCTGTTTTTT	CASSQALYPVGGELFF
-	-	TRBJ1-5	TRBV7-2	TGTGCCAGCAGCTTAGGACAGTATCCCATCTATCAGCCCCAGCATTTT	CASSLGQYPIYQPQHF
-	TRBD1	TRBJ1-1	TRBV7-2	TGTGCCAGCAGCCTGACAGGGGGCGCCGACACTGAAGCTTTCTTT	CASSLTGGADTEAFF
-	TRBD1	TRBJ1-5	TRBV4-3	TGCGCCAGCAGCCAGAGCTTGGGACAGGGGCGTTCTCAGCCCCAGCATTTT	CASSQSLGQGRSQPQHF
few	-	TRBJ1-3	TRBV6-5	TGTGCCAGCAGCAGAAGACACCCCTCTGGAAACACCATATATTTT	CASSRRHPSGNTIYF
few	-	TRBJ1-2	TRBV4-2	TGTGCCAGCAGCCAAGTTCCGGACAACTTCTATGGCTACACCTTC	CASSQVPDNFYGYTF
-	-	TRBJ1-1	TRBV11-2	TGTGCCAGCAGCTTAGATCTGCAGGGTAACACTGAAGCTTTCTTT	CASSLDLQGNTEAFF
-	-	TRBJ1-5	TRBV19	TGTGCCAGTAGTGACATGGGCAAGCAGTCCCAGCATTTT	CASSDMGKQSQHF
-	-	TRBJ1-1	TRBV29-1	TGCAGCGTTGCTGAGAACTCGAGAGAAGCTTTCTTT	CSVAENSREAFF
-	TRBD2	TRBJ2-1	TRBV3-1/TRBV3-2	TGTGCCAGCAGCCAAGCTGTAGCGGGGGCTTCCTACAATGAGCAGTTCTTC	CASSQAVAGASYNEQFF
-	TRBD1	TRBJ2-7	TRBV5-1	TGCGCCAGCAGCCGGATGCCGGGACAGGCCTACGAGCAGTACTTC	CASSRMPGQAYEQYF
-	TRBD1	TRBJ1-1	TRBV3-1/TRBV3-2	TGTGCCAGCAGCCGAGCCCGGAGGACAGGGTACACTGAAGCTTTCTTT	CASSRARRTGYTEAFF
-	TRBD1	TRBJ1-4	TRBV18	TGTGCCAGCTCACTGGACCCGGGACAGAGGAATGAAAAACTGTTTTTT	CASSLDPGQRNEKLFF
few	-	TRBJ2-7	TRBV27	TGTGCCAGCAGCACGGGACTTACCTACGAGCAGTACTTC	CASSTGLTYEQYF
-	-	TRBJ2-3	TRBV11-2	TGTGCCAGCAGACCTATATCCACAGATACGCAGTATTTT	CASRPISTDTQYF